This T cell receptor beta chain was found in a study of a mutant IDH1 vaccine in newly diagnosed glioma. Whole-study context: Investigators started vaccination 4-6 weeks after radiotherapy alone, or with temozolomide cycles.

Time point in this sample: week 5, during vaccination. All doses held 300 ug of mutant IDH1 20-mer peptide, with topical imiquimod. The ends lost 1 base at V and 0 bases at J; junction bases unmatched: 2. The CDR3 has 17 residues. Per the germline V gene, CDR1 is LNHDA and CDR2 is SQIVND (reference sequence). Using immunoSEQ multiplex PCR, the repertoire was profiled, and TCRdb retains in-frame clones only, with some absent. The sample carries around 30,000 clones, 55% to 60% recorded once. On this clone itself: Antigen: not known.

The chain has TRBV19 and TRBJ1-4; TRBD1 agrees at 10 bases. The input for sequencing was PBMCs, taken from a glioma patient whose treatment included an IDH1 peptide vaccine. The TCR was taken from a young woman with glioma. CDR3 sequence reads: CASSIGGQGATNEKLFF. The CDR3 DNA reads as TGTGCCAGTAGTATAGGTGGACAGGGGGCAACTAATGAAAAACTGTTTTTT.